What follows are 27 T cell receptor beta chains derived from one specimen sequenced in a study of T cells in localized non-small cell lung cancer. The protocol was immunoSEQ multiplex PCR, while the TCRdb copy is restricted to in-frame clones and leaves out a portion. Of about 37,000 clones in the sample, approximately 89% were seen once. Source: peripheral blood mononuclear cells, taken before any cancer treatment. The receptor set was obtained from a female donor older than 55 with stage II lung adenocarcinoma.

The chain has TRBV4-3 and TRBJ2-1; D remains unclear. The CDR3 is made up of 14 amino acids. The V end was cut by 6 bases, the J end by 5 bases, with 14 bases between. The germline gives CDR1 LGHNA, CDR2 YSLEER. The DNA of the CDR3 is TGCGCCAGCAGGGCCCTGGGGTTCGACAATGAGCAGTTCTTC. As protein: CASRALGFDNEQFF.

This chain connects TRBV4-2 to TRBJ2-5; D not certain. Germline values: CDR1 LGHNA, CDR2 YNFKEQ. CDR3 length equals 11 residues. The V gene lost 3 bases and the J gene lost 3 bases, with 2 bases spanning the gap. Here the CDR3 DNA reads TGTGCCAGCAGCCATGAAGAGACCCAGTACTTC. Translated: CASSHEETQYF.

The chain uses TRBV18 and TRBJ2-3, with 8 bases lining up with TRBD2. Germline assignment: CDR1 KGHSH and CDR2 LQKENI. This CDR3 is built from 16 residues. V was pared by 1 base and J by 2 bases, with 5 bases of the junction left unmatched. The CDR3 loop is CASSPLAGSPTDTQYF. CDR3 nucleotides: TGTGCCAGCTCACCACTAGCGGGATCCCCCACAGATACGCAGTATTTT.

The chain couples TRBV11-3 to TRBJ1-1; unclear D gene. Germline V lookup: CDR1 SGHNT, CDR2 YENEEA. Trimming cost V 0 bases and J 1 base, with 3 bases left between them. CDR3 length equals 13 residues. The CDR3 loop reads CASSLEGNTEAFF. The CDR3 DNA is TGTGCCAGCAGCTTAGAGGGGAACACTGAAGCTTTCTTT.

The rearrangement joins TRBV18 to TRBJ1-5; TRBD1 aligns across 7 bases. Germline assignment: CDR1 KGHSH and CDR2 LQKENI. The trim removed 6 bases at V and 5 bases at J, leaving 13 bases unmatched. The CDR3 length is 16 residues. CDR3 sequence (DNA): TGTGCCAGCTCTACGATCCGGGGACAGAAGGATCAGCCCCAGCATTTT. Amino acid sequence: CASSTIRGQKDQPQHF.

The chain carries TRBV30 and TRBJ1-1; D uncertain. CDR3 length: 11 amino acids. V lost 2 bases, J lost 7 bases, and 8 bases lay in between. CDR1 is GTSNPN and CDR2 is SVGIG in the germline V gene (reference sequence). The CDR3 here is CAWSIKNEAFF. The DNA for the CDR3 is TGTGCCTGGAGTATCAAAAATGAAGCTTTCTTT.

V gene TRBV6-6 combines with J gene TRBJ2-2; no firm D call. Germline CDR1 and CDR2: MNHNY and SVGAGI (reference sequence). The CDR3 length is 13 residues. V shed 4 bases and J shed 3 bases, with 6 bases lying between them. The CDR3 DNA sequence: TGTGCCAGCAGTTCCTTGGACACCGGGGAGCTGTTTTTT. This gives the protein CASSSLDTGELFF.

The V gene is TRBV5-4, the J gene TRBJ2-7, with D uncertain. CDR1 and CDR2 from the germline V gene are SGHNT and YYREEE (reference sequence). This CDR3 spans 14 amino acids. Trimming shortened V by 3 bases and J by 2 bases, and 12 bases separated the two germline ends. The CDR3 DNA is TGTGCCAGCAGCTCTACTACCCCGACCTACGAGCAGTACTTC. As protein: CASSSTTPTYEQYF.

The chain is built from TRBV4-3 and TRBJ2-6; D might be TRBD1 or TRBD2, each matching 5 bases. The germline CDR1 and CDR2 sequences are LGHNA and YSLEER. The V gene lost 3 bases and the J gene lost 4 bases, with 19 bases spanning the gap. The CDR3 sequence is 18 residues long. The CDR3, as DNA: TGCGCCAGCAGCCACGAACGGGGACCTTGGACCGGGGCCAACGTCCTGACTTTC. Translated: CASSHERGPWTGANVLTF.

The chain has TRBV27 and TRBJ1-2; D may be TRBD1 (5 bases). The CDR3 covers 17 residues. Trimming removed 7 bases at V and 3 bases at J, with 24 bases between. CDR1 and CDR2 from the germline V gene are MNHEY and SMNVEV (reference sequence). CDR3 sequence reads: CASTKLGNTEGDYGYTF. DNA for the CDR3: TGTGCCAGCACTAAACTTGGAAATACAGAAGGGGACTATGGCTACACCTTC.

V gene TRBV11-2 combines with J gene TRBJ2-5; no clear D. V was trimmed by 5 bases and J by 2 bases, leaving 12 bases between them. The germline V gene has CDR1 SGHAT and CDR2 FQNNGV. The CDR3 extends over 14 amino acids. The CDR3 region has the DNA TGTGCCAGCAGCGCTTATATCAGTCAAGAGACCCAGTACTTC. The encoded protein is CASSAYISQETQYF. The whole variable domain, filled in from reference TRBV11-2 and TRBJ2-5, reads EAGVAQSPRYKIIEKRQSVAFWCNPISGHATLYWYQQILGQGPKLLIQFQNNGVVDDSQLPKDRFSAERLKGVDSTLKIQPAKLEDSAVYLCASSAYISQETQYFGPGTRLLVL.

The rearrangement links TRBV30 to TRBJ1-6; D unresolved. CDR3 size: 17 residues. The V end was cut by 5 bases, the J end by 0 bases, with 17 bases between. Germline V CDR1 and CDR2: GTSNPN, SVGIG (reference sequence). Here the CDR3 reads CAWCRPNLSSYNSPLHF. In nucleotides, the CDR3 is TGTGCCTGGTGCCGTCCAAACCTGAGCTCCTATAATTCACCCCTCCACTTT.

The gene calls are TRBV30 and TRBJ2-3, with TRBD2 matching 15 bases. V dropped 5 bases and J dropped 0; count of bases not matched to a gene: 0. The CDR3 runs to 15 residues. Germline assignment: CDR1 GTSNPN and CDR2 SVGIG (reference sequence). CDR3: CAWGTSGGSTDTQYF. Written as DNA, the CDR3 is TGTGCCTGGGGGACTAGCGGGGGGAGCACAGATACGCAGTATTTT.

The CDR3 region is CASSEHIGEKLFF. The CDR3 DNA reads TGTGCCAGCAGCGAGCATATTGGTGAAAAACTGTTTTTT. The chain employs TRBV7-2 and TRBJ1-4, with unresolved D. This CDR3 is 13 amino acids long. Trimming took off 5 bases at V and 7 bases at J, with 11 bases between the two ends. Germline loops: CDR1 SGHTA, CDR2 FQGNSA.

The chain links TRBV28 to TRBJ2-7; D remains ambiguous. This CDR3 spans 13 amino acids. Germline-derived CDR1 and CDR2 are MDHEN and SYDVKM. The ends were cut back, 7 bases at V and 4 bases at J, with 14 bases in the middle. This chain's CDR3 is CASMTLWGYEQYF. The CDR3 nucleotides read TGTGCCAGCATGACTCTTTGGGGTTACGAGCAGTACTTC.

This CDR3 reads CASSVGQIYEQYF. The CDR3 nucleotides read TGTGCCAGCAGCGTGGGGCAGATCTACGAGCAGTACTTC. The chain uses TRBV28 and TRBJ2-7; tentative D call: TRBD1 (5 bases). CDR1 MDHEN and CDR2 SYDVKM come from the germline V gene. V lost 6 bases, J lost 3 bases, and 12 bases lay in between. The CDR3 totals 13 residues.

The genes are TRBV9 and TRBJ2-6; 10 bases match TRBD2. Germline values: CDR1 SGDLS, CDR2 YYNGEE. Germline trimming cut 5 bases from V and 0 bases from J; bases unmatched to any gene: 5. This CDR3 comprises 17 residues. CDR3 in DNA: TGTGCCAGCAGAGGAGCGGGAGGGGGCTCTGGGGCCAACGTCCTGACTTTC. Its protein product is CASRGAGGGSGANVLTF.

The J gene is TRBJ2-1, the V gene TRBV7-9, with 7 bases lining up with TRBD2. V lost 5 bases, J lost 6 bases, and 7 bases stayed unmatched. CDR3 size: 14 residues. From germline, CDR1 is SEHNR and CDR2 FQNEAQ (reference sequence). The CDR3 bases are TGTGCCAGCAGCGCCCGACTAGCTACCAATGAGCAGTTCTTC. Translation gives CASSARLATNEQFF.

This chain links TRBV7-2 with TRBJ1-1; D remains ambiguous. CDR1 is SGHTA and CDR2 is FQGNSA in the germline V gene. The CDR3 is 16 amino acids. V lost 2 bases to trimming and J lost 3 bases, with 16 bases between them. The CDR3 nucleotides are TGTGCCAGCAGCTTAAAAAACCCGGAGTGGGACACTGAAGCTTTCTTT. Translated, it gives CASSLKNPEWDTEAFF.

The CDR3 loop reads CASSFGSRGAMGGELFF. The CDR3 DNA reads as TGCGCCAGCAGCTTCGGCTCAAGGGGCGCGATGGGCGGGGAGCTGTTTTTT. This chain uses TRBV5-1 with TRBJ2-2; the D gene is possibly TRBD1 (5 bases). The CDR3 contains 17 residues. The germline V gene encodes CDR1 SGHRS and CDR2 YFSETQ. V lost 2 bases and J 7 bases, leaving 21 bases between the germline ends.

The gene calls are TRBV19 and TRBJ2-4, with 7 bases matching TRBD1. Germline lookup yields CDR1 LNHDA and CDR2 SQIVND (reference sequence). J gave up 1 base and V 5 bases, and 8 bases lay outside the gene matches. The CDR3 contains 16 residues. The CDR3 region is CASSAGQQGAKNIQYF. CDR3 nucleotides: TGTGCCAGTAGTGCCGGTCAACAGGGGGCCAAAAACATTCAGTACTTC.

The CDR3 here is CASSQTSGPDTQYF. Here the CDR3 DNA reads TGCGCCAGCAGCCAAACTAGCGGTCCAGATACGCAGTATTTT. The genes are TRBV4-3 and TRBJ2-3; TRBD2 agrees at 8 bases. The germline CDR1 and CDR2 sequences are LGHNA and YSLEER. CDR3 length: 14 residues. After removal of 2 bases from V and 4 bases from J, the junction contained 2 bases not matched to a gene.

The V call is TRBV10-3, the J call TRBJ1-1; D unresolved. CDR1 ENHRY and CDR2 SYGVKD come from the germline V gene. This CDR3 has 16 residues. With 8 bases removed from V and 1 base from J, the gap between germline ends came to 20 bases. CDR3 region: CAIGREGIGQNTEAFF. The DNA of the CDR3 is TGTGCCATCGGTCGGGAAGGTATCGGGCAGAACACTGAAGCTTTCTTT.

The CDR3 DNA follows: TGTGCCAGCAGCTTGTTGGCAGGGAGGGCTGGGGCCAACGTCCTGACTTTC. Its translation is CASSLLAGRAGANVLTF. This chain links TRBV25-1 with TRBJ2-6, with TRBD2 matching over 7 bases. Germline loops: CDR1 MGHDK, CDR2 SYGVNS. V dropped 6 bases and J dropped 2; count of bases not matched to a gene: 10. The CDR3 has 17 amino acids. Full variable domain (missing parts from reference TRBV25-1 and TRBJ2-6): EADIYQTPRYLVIGTGKKITLECSQTMGHDKMYWYQQDPGMELHLIHYSYGVNSTEKGDLSSESTVSRIRTEHFPLTLESARPSHTSQYLCASSLLAGRAGANVLTFGAGSRLTVL.

The V gene is TRBV10-2, the J gene TRBJ1-1; 9 bases align to TRBD1. With 2 bases clipped from V and 7 bases from J, the junction kept 14 bases outside the gene matches. Germline V gene data show CDR1 as WSHSY and CDR2 as SAAADI. The CDR3 totals 17 residues. CDR3 DNA: TGCGCCAGCAGTGAGCCCGGGACAGGGCGACCGTCCCTTGAAGCTTTCTTT. Protein product: CASSEPGTGRPSLEAFF.

This clone appeared a few times. The chain couples TRBV7-8 to TRBJ2-7; 8 nucleotides agree with TRBD2. CDR1 and CDR2 (germline): SGHVS, FQNEAQ. The CDR3 contains 14 residues. Germline trimming cut 3 bases from V and 7 bases from J; bases unmatched to any gene: 8. This chain's CDR3 is CASSFPGGADEQYF. The CDR3 DNA reads as TGTGCCAGCAGCTTCCCCGGGGGGGCGGATGAGCAGTACTTC.

This chain joins TRBV10-3 and TRBJ2-7; 8 nucleotides match TRBD1. Germline V CDR1 and CDR2: ENHRY, SYGVKD. V lost 8 bases and J lost 3; bases outside the gene matches: 3. The CDR3 length is 12 residues. CDR3 region: CAISGQVYEQYF. CDR3 DNA sequence: TGTGCCATCTCGGGACAGGTCTACGAGCAGTACTTC.